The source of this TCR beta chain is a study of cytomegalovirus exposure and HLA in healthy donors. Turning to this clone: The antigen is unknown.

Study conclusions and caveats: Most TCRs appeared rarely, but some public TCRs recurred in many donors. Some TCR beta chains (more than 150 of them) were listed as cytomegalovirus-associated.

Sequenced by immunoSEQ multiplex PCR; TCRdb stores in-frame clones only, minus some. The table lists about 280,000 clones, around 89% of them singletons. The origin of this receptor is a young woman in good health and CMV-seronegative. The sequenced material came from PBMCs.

The CDR3 is CASRGGTSGNSYEQYF. The CDR3 nucleotides are TGTGCCAGCAGGGGGGGGACTAGCGGGAACTCCTACGAGCAGTACTTC. This rearrangement joins TRBV28 to TRBJ2-7; 13 positions agree with TRBD2. The CDR3 length is 16 residues. Germline loops: CDR1 MDHEN, CDR2 SYDVKM. V trimming: 6 bases; J trimming: 0 bases; junction bases outside the gene matches: 5.